These T cell receptor beta chains were read from a single sample in a study of cytomegalovirus exposure and HLA in healthy donors. The data were produced by immunoSEQ multiplex PCR, yet TCRdb's version contains in-frame clones alone and is incomplete. The repertoire holds under 130,000 clones, with around 74% as singletons. The sample was PBMCs. The receptors come from a middle-aged man in good health and CMV-seronegative. The CDR3 runs from the conserved cysteine through the conserved F or W. The D gene is left open where the match is weak. Clone size is not always given. Where it is, it says once, few, many or a class for expanded clones.

>TRBD2|.|TRBV13|TRBJ2-7
TGTGCCAGCAGCATGGGACTAGCGGACTACGAGCAGTACTTC
CASSMGLADYEQYF
>.|.|TRBV6-5|TRBJ1-1
TGTGCCAGCAGATACAGAGACACTGAAGCTTTCTTT
CASRYRDTEAFF
>TRBD2|.|TRBV4-2|TRBJ2-7
TGTGCCAGCAGCCAGTTGACTAGCGGGACCTACGAGCAGTACTTC
CASSQLTSGTYEQYF
>.|.|TRBV10-3|TRBJ1-2
TGTGCCATCAGTGAGTTTTCTGAAATGAGCTATGGCTACACCTTC
CAISEFSEMSYGYTF
>TRBD2|.|TRBV28|TRBJ2-1
TGTGCCAGCAGTTTAAAGTACGGACTAGCGGGGGCGACCTCCTACAATGAGCAGTTCTTC
CASSLKYGLAGATSYNEQFF
>.|once|TRBV5-6|TRBJ1-5
TGTGCCAGCAGCTTGGAGGGCGGGTATAGCAATCAGCCCCAGCATTTT
CASSLEGGYSNQPQHF
>.|few|TRBV7-2|TRBJ2-7
TGTGCCAGCAGCTCAGGACACACCTACGAGCAGTACTTC
CASSSGHTYEQYF
>TRBD1|.|TRBV27|TRBJ2-7
TGTGCCAGCAGTCACCGGGACAGGGGTTACGAGCAGTACTTC
CASSHRDRGYEQYF
>.|.|TRBV27|TRBJ2-1
TGTGCCAGCAGGTCTAGTGGGGGAGGCCTCTACAATGAGCAGTTCTTC
CASRSSGGGLYNEQFF
>.|.|TRBV13|TRBJ2-7
TGTGCCAGCAGCCCAGGCAGCTCCTACGAGCAGTACTTC
CASSPGSSYEQYF
>.|.|TRBV19|TRBJ1-6
TGTGCCAGTAGTATAGATGACAGCTATAATTCACCCCTCCACTTT
CASSIDDSYNSPLHF
>TRBD1|.|TRBV4-1|TRBJ1-2
TGCGCCAGCAGCCAAGGCTGGACAGGGCCGGGCGGCTACACCTTC
CASSQGWTGPGGYTF
>.|.|TRBV9|TRBJ1-1
TGTGCCAGCAGCACTCACCCGGGGACAACTAACACTGAAGCTTTCTTT
CASSTHPGTTNTEAFF
>TRBD1|.|TRBV19|TRBJ1-2
TGTGCCAGTAGCACTGGGACAGGGCTATGGGTTGGCTACACCTTC
CASSTGTGLWVGYTF
>TRBD2|.|TRBV10-1|TRBJ2-3
TGCGCCAGCCAGCGGGGACTCACAGATACGCAGTATTTT
CASQRGLTDTQYF
>TRBD2|.|TRBV6-5|TRBJ2-7
TGTGCCAGCAGTGGTCTAGCGGGAGGAACCTACGAGCAGTACTTC
CASSGLAGGTYEQYF